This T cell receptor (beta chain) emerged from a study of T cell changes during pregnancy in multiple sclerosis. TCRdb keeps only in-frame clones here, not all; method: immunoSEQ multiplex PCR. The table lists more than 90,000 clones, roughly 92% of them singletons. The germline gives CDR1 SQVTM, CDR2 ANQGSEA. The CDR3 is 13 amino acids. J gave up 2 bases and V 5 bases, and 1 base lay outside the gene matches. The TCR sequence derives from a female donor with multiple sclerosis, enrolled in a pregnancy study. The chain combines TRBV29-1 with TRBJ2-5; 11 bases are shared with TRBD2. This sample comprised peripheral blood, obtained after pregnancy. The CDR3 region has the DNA TGCAGCGTTTCTAGCGGGGGGCAAGAGACCCAGTACTTC. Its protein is CSVSSGGQETQYF.